The rows below give T cell receptor beta chains drawn from one sample of a study of tumor-infiltrating lymphocytes in oesophageal squamous cell carcinoma. Each CDR3 protein is one row after TCRdb ran MiXCR on the PCR reads. The sample has just over 15,000 distinct CDR3 sequences; 50% are singletons. The material sequenced was esophageal tumor tissue. The receptor source for this set is a male donor with esophageal squamous cell carcinoma. Both conserved end residues are part of each CDR3. The order of the fields is clone size, D gene, V gene, J gene, CDR3 protein, CDR3 DNA. D genes are given only for firm matches. Part of the rows lack a size; the others show once, few, many or a class for expanded clones.

>.|TRBD2|TRBV7-6|TRBJ2-1
CASSPRRATGGALNNEQFF
TGTGCTAGCAGCCCCCGCAGGGCTACGGGAGGCGCTTTAAACAATGAGCAGTTCTTC
>.|TRBD2|TRBV9|TRBJ2-1
CASSVAVASGYNEQFF
TGTGCCAGCAGCGTAGCTGTGGCTAGCGGGTACAATGAGCAGTTCTTC
>once|TRBD2|TRBV2|TRBJ2-7
CASSEGTSGRVYEQYF
TGTGCCAGCAGTGAGGGGACTAGCGGGAGGGTCTACGAGCAGTACTTC
>medium-sized|.|TRBV7-2|TRBJ2-2
CASSFQGRTGELFF
TGTGCCAGCAGCTTCCAGGGAAGGACCGGGGAGCTGTTTTTT
>medium-sized|.|TRBV6-1|TRBJ1-1
CASRPGQTSVNTEAFF
TGTGCCAGCAGACCGGGACAAACATCCGTGAACACTGAAGCTTTCTTT
>.|.|TRBV6-9|TRBJ2-7
CASSVKPGAPYEQYF
TGTGCCAGCAGCGTCAAACCAGGGGCCCCTTACGAGCAGTACTTC
>.|TRBD1|TRBV12-3/TRBV12-4|TRBJ2-6
CASSRGQGARGANVLTF
TGTGCCAGCAGCAGGGGACAGGGGGCGCGAGGGGCCAACGTCCTGACTTTC
>few|TRBD2|TRBV18|TRBJ2-7
CASSFGAGASYEQYF
TGTGCCAGCTCATTTGGAGCGGGAGCGTCCTACGAGCAGTACTTC
>once|.|TRBV7-2|TRBJ2-5
CASSPGQFQETQYF
TGTGCCAGCAGCCCCGGACAGTTCCAAGAGACCCAGTACTTC
>.|TRBD1|TRBV28|TRBJ1-2
CASSLFGQEFGYTF
TGTGCCAGCAGTTTATTCGGACAGGAATTTGGCTACACCTTC
>few|.|TRBV7-6|TRBJ2-3
CASSLGTRGRADTQYF
TGTGCCAGCAGCTTAGGGACACGGGGTCGGGCAGATACGCAGTATTTT
>.|.|TRBV2|TRBJ2-7
CASRGTSYEQYF
TGTGCCAGCCGGGGGACCTCCTACGAGCAGTACTTC
>few|TRBD2|TRBV7-3|TRBJ2-7
CASSLGSSGGHNEQYF
TGTGCCAGCAGCTTAGGATCTAGCGGGGGACACAATGAGCAGTACTTC
>medium-sized|.|TRBV10-1|TRBJ1-1
CASSRENTEAFF
TGCGCCAGCAGTCGGGAAAACACTGAAGCTTTCTTT
>few|TRBD1|TRBV7-6|TRBJ2-1
CASSFGTARREQFF
TGTGCCAGCAGCTTTGGGACAGCCCGCCGGGAGCAGTTCTTC
>.|TRBD1|TRBV19|TRBJ1-2
CASSITADRGDYTF
TGTGCCAGTAGTATCACCGCGGACAGGGGAGACTACACCTTC
>many|.|TRBV7-3|TRBJ1-6
CASSLTGQTSNSPLHF
TGTGCCAGCAGCTTAACCGGACAGACAAGTAATTCACCCCTCCACTTT
>.|.|TRBV7-2|TRBJ1-1
CASSHPGLAGRSYNEQFF
TGTGCCAGCAGCCACCCCGGACTAGCGGGACGTTCCTACAATGAGCAGTTCTTT
>once|.|TRBV12-3/TRBV12-4|TRBJ2-7
CASSLGPSDEQYF
TGTGCCAGCAGTTTAGGACCCTCTGACGAGCAGTACTTC
>.|TRBD2|TRBV11-2|TRBJ2-3
CTSSRRGLAISTDTQYF
TGTACCAGCAGCAGACGTGGACTAGCAATTTCCACAGATACGCAGTATTTT
>.|.|TRBV28|TRBJ2-1
CASSPESDSAIQFF
TGTGCCAGCAGCCCAGAGTCAGACAGCGCCATTCAGTTCTTC
>.|TRBD1|TRBV6-1|TRBJ2-2
CASTAGQGIANTGELFF
TGTGCCAGCACCGCGGGACAGGGGATCGCGAACACCGGGGAGCTGTTTTTT
>.|TRBD2|TRBV6-1|TRBJ2-1
CASRESGASSYNEQLF
TGTGCCAGCAGGGAAAGCGGGGCAAGCTCCTACAATGAGCAGTTATTC
>.|TRBD1|TRBV28|TRBJ1-1
CASRGTVNTEAFF
TGTGCCAGCAGGGGGACAGTAAACACTGAAGCTTTCTTT
>once|TRBD1|TRBV7-2|TRBJ1-1
CASSPRTGPGAFF
TGTGCCAGCAGCCCGCGGACAGGGCCGGGAGCTTTCTTT
>.|TRBD1|TRBV2|TRBJ1-2
CASRKDRGALRNGYTF
TGTGCCAGCAGGAAGGACAGGGGGGCCCTTAGAAATGGCTACACCTTC
>few|TRBD1|TRBV28|TRBJ2-7
CATVGQGAAEQYF
TGTGCCACCGTGGGGCAGGGGGCAGCTGAGCAGTACTTC
>.|TRBD1|TRBV6-5|TRBJ2-3
CASSTGQGVAETQYF
TGTGCCAGCAGTACGGGACAGGGGGTTGCGGAGACCCAGTACTTT
>many|TRBD2|TRBV6-1|TRBJ2-7
CASNRGLAGVVEQYF
TGTGCCAGCAATAGGGGACTAGCGGGAGTTGTCGAGCAGTACTTC
>.|.|TRBV28|TRBJ1-5
CASRRHRNQPQHF
TGTGCCAGCAGGAGACACAGAAATCAGCCCCAGCATTTT
>many|TRBD2|TRBV7-3|TRBJ2-7
CASRPSGGSYEQYF
TGTGCCAGCAGACCCAGCGGGGGCTCCTACGAGCAGTACTTC
>.|TRBD1|TRBV7-8|TRBJ2-1
CASSLRGQLLNEQFF
TGTGCCAGCAGCTTAAGGGGACAGCTTTTAAATGAGCAGTTCTTC
>.|.|TRBV10-3|TRBJ1-1
CAIKAGNTEAFF
TGTGCCATCAAAGCGGGGAACACTGAAGCTTTCTTT
>many|TRBD1|TRBV4-2|TRBJ2-3
CASSQGETGTGSRRTQYF
TGTGCCAGCAGCCAAGGAGAAACCGGGACAGGGAGTCGACGGACGCAGTATTTT
>.|.|TRBV5-6|TRBJ1-2
CASSLFVVNYGYTF
TGTGCCAGCAGCTTGTTTGTGGTTAACTATGGCTACACCTTC
>many|TRBD2|TRBV5-1|TRBJ2-7
CASSAPGLAVRHF
TGCGCCAGCAGCGCCCCGGGACTAGCGGTGCGGCACTTC
>medium-sized|TRBD1|TRBV27|TRBJ1-1
CASAQGARTEAFF
TGTGCCAGTGCACAGGGGGCGCGGACTGAAGCTTTCTTT
>few|.|TRBV6-1|TRBJ2-1
CASSAYSVNEQFF
TGTGCCAGCAGTGCCTACTCGGTCAATGAGCAGTTCTTC
>.|TRBD1|TRBV7-3|TRBJ2-2
CASSLGGQRRTGELFF
TGTGCCAGCAGCTTAGGGGGACAGCGACGAACCGGGGAGCTGTTTTTT
>once|TRBD1|TRBV6-1|TRBJ2-3
CASRDRGTDTQYF
TGTGCCAGCCGGGACAGAGGCACAGATACGCAGTATTTT
>.|TRBD1|TRBV7-8|TRBJ2-7
CASSFPTGTGGDEQYF
TGTGCCAGCAGCTTCCCGACCGGGACAGGGGGAGACGAGCAGTACTTC
>.|TRBD2|TRBV28|TRBJ2-3
CASSFLYGLAGELMSTDTQYF
TGTGCCAGCAGTTTCTTATATGGACTAGCGGGAGAATTGATGAGCACAGATACGCAGTATTTT
>.|.|TRBV7-6|TRBJ2-5
CASSLQVRRETQYF
TGTGCCAGCAGCTTACAGGTCCGGAGAGAGACCCAGTACTTC
>.|.|TRBV7-6|TRBJ1-1
CASSQDTNTEAFF
TGTGCCAGCAGCCAAGACACGAACACTGAAGCTTTCTTT
>few|.|TRBV12-3/TRBV12-4|TRBJ2-7
CASSAGPYEQYF
TGTGCCAGCAGCGCAGGGCCGTACGAGCAGTACTTC
>once|TRBD2|TRBV10-3|TRBJ2-5
CAISESGTTQETQYF
TGTGCCATCAGTGAGTCGGGGACTACACAAGAGACCCAGTACTTC
>many|TRBD2|TRBV10-1|TRBJ2-3
CASSDSTSGRPDTQYF
TGCGCCAGCAGTGATTCGACTAGCGGGAGGCCAGATACGCAGTATTTT
>few|.|TRBV7-6|TRBJ2-3
CASSLGSGEDTQYF
TGTGCCAGCAGCTTAGGTAGTGGGGAAGATACGCAGTATTTT
>few|TRBD1|TRBV7-2|TRBJ2-4
CASSLPPGQLAKNIQYF
TGTGCCAGCAGCTTGCCCCCGGGACAGTTGGCCAAAAACATTCAGTACTTC
>.|.|TRBV7-3|TRBJ2-1
CASSLTREHINEQFF
TGTGCCAGCAGCTTAACGCGGGAACACATCAATGAGCAGTTCTTC
>.|TRBD1|TRBV6-2/TRBV6-3|TRBJ1-2
CTSSYGNTGGVGYTF
TGTACCAGCAGTTACGGCAATACAGGGGGAGTTGGCTACACCTTC
>.|.|TRBV6-1|TRBJ2-3
CASSVQGGTQYF
TGTGCCAGCAGTGTACAGGGCGGTACGCAGTATTTT
>.|.|TRBV11-3|TRBJ2-6
CASSTLSTGANVLTF
TGTGCCAGCAGCACCCTATCAACCGGGGCCAACGTCCTGACTTTC
>few|.|TRBV7-6|TRBJ2-5
CASSLAGQVAGQETQYF
TGTGCCAGCAGCTTAGCGGGCCAGGTGGCCGGCCAAGAGACCCAGTACTTC
>once|.|TRBV12-3/TRBV12-4|TRBJ2-1
CASSLGPPLHF
TGTGCCAGCAGTTTAGGTCCACCCCTCCACTTC
>few|.|TRBV7-2|TRBJ2-1
CASSPRTEQFF
TGTGCCAGCAGCCCGCGGACAGAGCAGTTCTTC
>many|.|TRBV12-5|TRBJ2-1
CASGLVEGGNEQFF
TGTGCTAGTGGTTTGGTAGAAGGGGGGAATGAGCAGTTCTTC
>few|.|TRBV3-1|TRBJ1-4
CASSRMQDATNEKLFF
TGTGCCAGCAGCCGAATGCAAGACGCAACTAATGAAAAACTGTTTTTT
>.|.|TRBV7-1|TRBJ2-3
CASSPGLTRTDTQYF
TGTGCCAGCAGTCCGGGGTTGACCCGCACAGATACGCAGTATTTT